One and the same sample provided the 17 T cell receptor beta chains below, sequenced in a study of CD8+ T cells in alopecia areata. It was cDNA, reverse transcribed from extracted RNA, that served as the sequencing template. The repertoire was sequenced with immunoSEQ multiplex PCR; TCRdb's copy has only in-frame clones and lacks some. Observed in the sample are approximately 300,000 clones, none of them singletons. Sorting used CD4, CD8alpha, NKG2D, NKG2ACE and other markers on pooled cutaneous lymph node cells. Sequencing was performed on CD4+ T cells sorted from a lymph node. The receptors derive from a C3H/HeJ mouse with alopecia areata. Strain haplotype at MHC: H2-k.

Points on this clone: Here the gene names and germline are mouse. The CDR3 end lies 4 residues beyond the end of the read and is filled in from the germline J gene. The chain couples TRBV19 to TRBJ2-7; D is perhaps TRBD2 (6 bases). Trimming shortened V by 2 bases and J by 3 bases, and 9 bases separated the two germline ends. This CDR3 contains 13 residues. The V gene's germline CDR1 is FNHDT and CDR2 SITEND (reference sequence). The sequenced CDR3 bases are TGTGCCAGCAGTATCGCTGGGGACTAT. Encoded protein: CASSIAGDY. The entire CDR3 sequence reads CASSIAGDYEQYF.

This clone was seen more than once but under ten times. Germline and genes here are mouse. Read sequence stops 4 residues before the CDR3 end, and the germline J gene provides the missing end. The rearrangement links TRBV13-1 to TRBJ2-2; the match to TRBD1 covers 7 bases. The CDR3 contains 14 residues. The germline V gene encodes CDR1 NSHNY and CDR2 SYGAGN. V was clipped by 5 bases and J by 3 bases; unmatched bases: 4. CDR3 DNA, as far as it was read: TGTGCCAGCAGATACAGGGGAGACACCGGG. Translation: CASRYRGDTG. Given in full, the CDR3 is CASRYRGDTGQLYF.

About this clone itself: Germline and genes here are mouse. The read terminates 4 residues ahead of where the CDR3 ends, so the germline J gene completes it. Other DNA sequences in this sample translate to the same CDR3. The rearrangement links TRBV13-1 to TRBJ2-3, with 7 bases that match TRBD2. After removal of 0 bases from V and 0 bases from J, the junction contained 4 bases not matched to a gene. CDR3 size: 16 residues. Germline values: CDR1 NSHNY, CDR2 SYGAGN. The CDR3 DNA, read in part, is TGTGCCAGCAGTGATGCTGCGGGGGGGAGTGCAGAA. Its translation: CASSDAAGGSAE. The entire CDR3 protein reads CASSDAAGGSAETLYF.

About this clone itself: Here the gene names and germline are mouse. The read stops 4 residues short of the end of the CDR3; the missing end is completed from the germline J gene. The sample has other DNA sequences that encode this CDR3 too. The rearrangement uses TRBV31 and TRBJ2-3; 7 bases map to TRBD1. Germline CDR1 GKSSPN, CDR2 SITVG. Unmatched junction bases numbered 5, after V lost 2 bases and J lost 0 bases. The CDR3 runs to 15 residues. The part of the CDR3 DNA that was read is TGTGCCTGGAGTTCCGGGACAGCAAGTGCAGAA. Translating gives CAWSSGTASAE. The whole CDR3 sequence reads CAWSSGTASAETLYF.

This clone came up a few times. The gene names given are mouse names. With the read ending 4 residues before the CDR3 end, the germline J gene is used to fill in that end. This specimen includes other DNA sequences encoding the same CDR3. The rearrangement uses TRBV13-1 and TRBJ2-3; D perhaps matches TRBD1 (6 bases). Trimming took 5 bases from V and 0 from J, leaving 10 bases between them. In germline, CDR1 is NSHNY, CDR2 SYGAGN. This CDR3 spans 14 amino acids. The chain's CDR3 is CASRHRESAETLYF. The DNA read from the CDR3 is TGTGCCAGCAGGCACAGGGAGAGTGCAGAA.

Remarks on this clone: Gene names refer to mouse genes. The read halts 4 residues ahead of the CDR3 end, with the missing end drawn from the germline J gene. V usage is TRBV13-1 and J usage is TRBJ2-2; 8 nucleotides match TRBD2. V shed 3 bases and J 0 bases; nucleotides not matched to a gene: 1. The CDR3 runs to 15 residues. The germline CDR1 and CDR2 sequences are NSHNY and SYGAGN. CDR3 in amino acids: CASSAGGPNTGQLYF. CDR3 DNA, as far as it was read: TGTGCCAGCAGTGCTGGGGGGCCAAACACCGGG.

With regard to this clone: The listed genes are named as in mouse. The read stops 4 residues short of the end of the CDR3; the missing end is completed from the germline J gene. The genes are TRBV19 and TRBJ2-7; weak D call: TRBD2 (6 bases). The CDR3 runs to 12 residues. In germline, CDR1 is FNHDT, CDR2 SITEND (reference sequence). The V and J ends lost 5 bases and 3 bases respectively, with 9 bases between them. The covered CDR3 bases are TGTGCCAGCAGCAGACTGGTCTAT. Translating it yields CASSRLVY. The full-length CDR3 reads as CASSRLVYEQYF.

This clone was seen only a few times. Gene names and germline refer to mouse. The read is 4 residues too short to cover the CDR3 end, so that end is filled in from the germline J gene. The genes are TRBV19 and TRBJ1-1; TRBD1 aligns across 7 bases. The CDR3 has 14 residues. Trimming at V came to 4 bases and at J to 0 bases, leaving 3 bases not matched to a gene. In germline, CDR1 is FNHDT, CDR2 SITEND (reference sequence). CDR3 protein: CASSYGTANTEVFF. The sequenced part of the CDR3 DNA is TGTGCCAGCAGTTACGGGACAGCAAACACA.

This clone turned up a few times. Any gene name here is a mouse gene name. The read gets to within 4 residues of the CDR3 end, and the germline J gene fills in the rest. The chain couples TRBV13-1 to TRBJ2-1, with a weak D call TRBD1 (6 bases). This CDR3 region has 14 residues. Germline V gene data show CDR1 as NSHNY and CDR2 as SYGAGN. The covered CDR3 bases are TGTGCCAGCAGTGACCCTGGGAGGGGGGCT. It translates to CASSDPGRGA. The CDR3 in full is CASSDPGRGAEQFF.

Comments on this clone: Mouse germline and gene names are used. Read coverage stops 4 residues before the CDR3 terminus; the germline J gene supplies the remainder. The gene calls are TRBV13-1 and TRBJ2-3; the D gene is possibly TRBD1 (5 bases). There are 16 residues in the CDR3. The V and J ends lost 0 bases and 0 bases respectively, with 11 bases between them. The germline V gene has CDR1 NSHNY and CDR2 SYGAGN. Partial CDR3 DNA: TGTGCCAGCAGTGATGCAGGGTGGGCTAGTGCAGAA. Translating gives CASSDAGWASAE. The full-length CDR3 reads as CASSDAGWASAETLYF.

A note on this clone: Gene labels here are mouse ones. The observed sequence ends 4 residues before the CDR3 terminus, with the missing tail filled in from the germline J gene. Other DNA sequences in the sample encode the same CDR3. The gene calls are TRBV13-1 and TRBJ1-1; TRBD1 might be the D (5 bases). CDR3 size: 15 residues. Germline V gives CDR1 NSHNY, CDR2 SYGAGN. CDR3 in amino acids: CASSDPGLGGREVFF. The sequenced CDR3 bases are TGTGCCAGCAGTGATCCGGGACTGGGGGGGAGA.

Of note for this clone: Germline and genes: mouse. The read stops 4 residues short of the end of the CDR3; the missing end is completed from the germline J gene. The rearrangement links TRBV31 to TRBJ2-2; 8 nucleotides agree with TRBD1. With V trimmed by 5 bases and J by 0 bases, 2 bases remained unmatched. Germline-derived CDR1 and CDR2 are GKSSPN and SITVG. This CDR3 contains 14 residues. The CDR3 sequence is CAWGQGSNTGQLYF. CDR3 DNA (partial): TGTGCCTGGGGACAGGGTTCAAACACCGGG.

Remarks on this clone: Genes and germline are mouse. The sequence runs out 4 residues before the end of the CDR3; the remainder is reconstructed from the germline J gene. The V and J genes are TRBV1 and TRBJ2-1, with TRBD2 identical over 10 bases. With V trimmed by 3 bases and J by 6 bases, 2 bases remained unmatched. CDR1 is NSQYPW, CDR2 LRSPGD, per germline (reference sequence). This CDR3 region has 14 residues. The CDR3 DNA, read in part, is TGCACCTGCAGTGCCTGGGGGGGCTTTGCT. As protein: CTCSAWGGFA. The CDR3 in full is CTCSAWGGFAEQFF. The full variable domain, in which reference TRBV1 and TRBJ2-1 provide the parts outside the CDR3, is VTLLEQNPRWRLVPRGQAVNLRCILKNSQYPWMSWYQQDLQKQLQWLFTLRSPGDKEVKSLPGADYLATRVTDTELRLQVANMSQGRTLYCTCSAWGGFAEQFFGPGTRLTVL.

Remarks on this clone: The genes are named according to mouse. The CDR3 is cut off 4 residues early in the read; its end comes from the germline J gene. This sequence joins TRBV19 and TRBJ2-2, with 8 positions matching TRBD2. Looked up from germline, CDR1 is FNHDT and CDR2 is SITEND (reference sequence). Losses at the gene ends were 4 bases for V and 1 base for J; bases not matched to a gene: 6. The CDR3 runs 16 residues. The CDR3 spells CASSFPTGENTGQLYF. Incomplete CDR3 DNA: TGTGCCAGCAGTTTCCCGACTGGGGAAAACACCGGG.

A word on this clone: Gene names and germline match the mouse. From the germline J gene comes the end of the CDR3, since the read stops 4 residues before it. The sample has other DNA sequences that encode this CDR3 too. This chain connects TRBV1 to TRBJ2-3; TRBD1 matches 10 bases. Germline CDR1 NSQYPW, CDR2 LRSPGD (reference sequence). Unmatched junction bases numbered 1, after V lost 1 base and J lost 3 bases. The CDR3 is 15 amino acids. The sequenced CDR3 bases are TGCACCTGCAGTGCAGGGACAGGGGGAGCAGAA. It encodes CTCSAGTGGAE. The complete CDR3 sequence is CTCSAGTGGAETLYF.

In the case of this clone: All gene names here are mouse names. The read ends 4 residues before the CDR3 terminus; that terminus is restored from the germline J gene. The rearrangement uses TRBV13-1 and TRBJ2-1; 11 bases are a match to TRBD2. Germline lookup yields CDR1 NSHNY and CDR2 SYGAGN. The CDR3 loop spans 17 amino acids. J was trimmed by 1 base and V by 2 bases; bases with no gene match: 5. The sequenced part of the CDR3 DNA is TGTGCCAGCAGTGACCCCGGGACTGGGGGAAACTATGCT. It codes for CASSDPGTGGNYA. The entire CDR3 protein reads CASSDPGTGGNYAEQFF.

This clone was counted ten times or more. These gene names are mouse names. The read halts 4 residues ahead of the CDR3 end, with the missing end drawn from the germline J gene. Other DNA variants within this sample encode the same CDR3. The chain carries TRBV13-1 and TRBJ2-1; the match to TRBD2 covers 8 bases. Trimming cost V 3 bases and J 1 base; bases outside gene matches: 0. Germline V gene lookup returns CDR1 NSHNY and CDR2 SYGAGN. CDR3 length: 14 amino acids. The CDR3 loop is CASSAGGNYAEQFF. CDR3 DNA (partial): TGTGCCAGCAGTGCTGGGGGGAACTATGCT.